Sequencing of this T cell receptor (beta chain) was carried out in a study of cytomegalovirus exposure and HLA in healthy donors. The wider study: Tens of millions of unique TCR sequences came from HLA-typed donors in an early release. Study findings and constraints: Testing in vitro showed a few CMV-associated chains specific for CMV antigens.

With regard to this clone: The antigen is unknown.

CDR1 and CDR2 (germline): SGHVS, FNYEAQ. The CDR3 is 14 amino acids. Trimming removed 1 base at V and 3 bases at J, with 10 bases between. The primer mix had 60 Vbeta and 13 Jbeta primers. Clones were sequenced by immunoSEQ multiplex PCR, and TCRdb holds only the in-frame ones, with some missing. Among 85,000 to 100,000 clones listed, about 76% were seen once. Sequenced material: PBMCs. The receptor's source is a human donor in good health. This rearrangement joins TRBV7-6 to TRBJ2-7; possible D gene TRBD2, 6 bases. This CDR3 reads CASSLGHGGYEQYF. CDR3 in DNA: TGTGCCAGCAGCTTAGGTCACGGGGGCTACGAGCAGTACTTC.